This T cell receptor (beta chain) was sequenced during a study of CD8+ T cells in alopecia areata. Stated treatment: oral pan-JAK inhibitor, 5-10 mg twice daily. The CDR3 sequence is 13 residues long. The V gene lost 0 bases and the J gene lost 6 bases, with 6 bases spanning the gap. Germline V gives CDR1 LGHNA, CDR2 YNFKEQ. The authors extracted RNA and reverse transcribed it into cDNA as the sequencing template. The table came from immunoSEQ multiplex PCR; TCRdb's copy has only in-frame clones and leaves some out. The sample has under 150,000 clones; around four fifths are singletons. This receptor was obtained from a human donor with alopecia areata. The gene calls are TRBV4-2 and TRBJ2-4; D is ambiguous. The sequencing here drew on CD8+ T cells sorted from blood, taken at week 4, from a patient treated with tofacitinib. The CDR3 DNA reads TGTGCCAGCAGCCAAGACCTAGTAAACATTCAGTACTTC. Its translation is CASSQDLVNIQYF.